The 14 T cell receptor beta chains given below trace back to one sample, sequenced in a study of T cells in Graves' hyperthyroidism and ophthalmopathy. RNA transcripts were the template for amplifying TCR beta CDR3 regions. HTBI primers were the set used in a first-round RT-PCR of the TCR CDR3. Each CDR3 protein is one row after TCRdb ran MiXCR on the multiplex PCR reads. This sample has 490,000 or so distinct CDR3 sequences, with roughly 16% found just once. The sequencing input was blood. All receptors derive from a woman aged 25 to 39 with Graves' ophthalmopathy.

This chain connects TRBV11-1 to TRBJ1-1; D gene unclear. Germline V gene lookup returns CDR1 SGHAT and CDR2 FQDESV (reference sequence). The V and J ends lost 5 bases and 0 bases respectively, with 16 bases between them. This CDR3 spans 16 amino acids. This CDR3 is CASSPIRTAMNTEAFF. In nucleotides, the CDR3 is TGTGCCAGCAGCCCCATCCGCACAGCTATGAACACTGAAGCTTTCTTT.

This clonotype was seen at least ten times. The CDR3 DNA sequence: TGTGCCAGCAGTTTATTTCGTGGAGATGAAGCTTTCTTT. Translating gives CASSLFRGDEAFF. The rearrangement links TRBV28 to TRBJ1-1, with D hard to call. CDR1 is MDHEN and CDR2 is SYDVKM in the germline V gene. Trimming pared 1 base from V and 7 bases from J, leaving 10 bases between. The CDR3 has 13 residues.

This clonotype occurred many times. This chain joins TRBV29-1 and TRBJ1-1; 7 bases match TRBD1. The CDR3 contains 13 residues. The ends lost 7 bases at V and 0 bases at J; junction bases unmatched: 5. CDR1 is SQVTM, CDR2 ANQGSEA, per germline. CDR3 in amino acids: CSARDSLNTEAFF. The CDR3 nucleotides read TGCAGCGCTAGGGACAGCTTGAACACTGAAGCTTTCTTT.

This clonotype was recorded a few times. V usage is TRBV9 and J usage is TRBJ1-1, with a possible D match to TRBD1 (5 bases). Trimming pared 0 bases from V and 11 bases from J, leaving 11 bases between. CDR3 length equals 12 residues. CDR1 is SGDLS and CDR2 is YYNGEE in the germline V gene. CDR3 protein: CASSVATGSAFF. The CDR3, as DNA: TGTGCCAGCAGCGTAGCTACAGGCTCGGCTTTCTTT.

This clonotype was seen a few times. The rearrangement links TRBV6-1 to TRBJ2-1; D gene unclear. The germline gives CDR1 MNHNS, CDR2 SASEGT. Deletions cut 6 bases from V and 6 bases from J, with 9 bases between. CDR3 length equals 12 residues. This CDR3 reads CASSSSPNEQFF. In DNA form, the CDR3 reads TGTGCCAGCAGCTCGTCTCCCAATGAGCAGTTCTTC.

This clonotype showed up many times. J is TRBJ2-5 and V is TRBV12-3 or TRBV12-4; TRBD1 matches 7 bases. The CDR3 loop spans 17 amino acids. The ends lost 3 bases at V and 1 base at J; junction bases unmatched: 11. The CDR3 nucleotides are TGTGCCAGCAGTTTTCAGATCAGCGACAGGGCCCAAGAGACCCAGTACTTC. The encoded protein is CASSFQISDRAQETQYF.

The genes are TRBV20-1 and TRBJ2-2, with D unclear. This CDR3 contains 14 residues. Trimming cost V 6 bases and J 1 base, with 12 bases left between them. Germline V gene lookup returns CDR1 DFQATT and CDR2 SNEGSKA (reference sequence). CDR3 bases: TGCAGTGCCACTGATACAAGGAACACCGGGGAGCTGTTTTTT. Amino acids: CSATDTRNTGELFF.

The genes are TRBV19 and TRBJ2-7, with D unclear. Trimming left V 5 bases short and J 5 bases short, with 13 bases between. This CDR3 has 13 residues. Germline values: CDR1 LNHDA, CDR2 SQIVND (reference sequence). As DNA, the CDR3 is TGTGCCAGTAGTCCACGCACCGTCGACGAGCAGTACTTC. This translates into CASSPRTVDEQYF. Full variable domain (rest looked up from reference TRBV19 and TRBJ2-7): DGGITQSPKYLFRKEGQNVTLSCEQNLNHDAMYWYRQDPGQGLRLIYYSQIVNDFQKGDIAEGYSVSREKKESFPLTVTSAQKNPTAFYLCASSPRTVDEQYFGPGTRLTVT.

At least ten counts were recorded for this clonotype. The V call is TRBV10-3, the J call TRBJ2-2, with 8 bases that match TRBD2. The germline V gene has CDR1 ENHRY and CDR2 SYGVKD. The V gene end was trimmed by 6 bases and the J gene end by 1 base; junction bases not matched to a gene: 4. There are 15 residues in the CDR3. The CDR3 DNA sequence: TGTGCCATCAGAAGCGGGAGAGAGAACACCGGGGAGCTGTTTTTT. It is translated as CAIRSGRENTGELFF.

This clonotype was seen repeatedly, ten times or more. V and J are TRBV11-2 and TRBJ2-3; the D gene could be TRBD1 or TRBD2 (5 bases each). This CDR3 spans 16 amino acids. V was shortened by 5 bases and J by 0 bases, with 15 bases between the two germline ends. CDR1 is SGHAT, CDR2 FQNNGV, per germline. The CDR3 bases are TGTGCCAGCAGCACCCACGGGGCCGCCAGCACAGATACGCAGTATTTT. Translation gives CASSTHGAASTDTQYF.

The chain is built from TRBV4-3 and TRBJ1-2; 7 bases fit TRBD1. This CDR3 has 15 amino acids. CDR1 LGHNA and CDR2 YSLEER come from the germline V gene. With 3 bases clipped from V and 1 base from J, the junction kept 5 bases outside the gene matches. DNA of the CDR3: TGCGCCAGCAGCCATGGGACAGCGGATAACTATGGCTACACCTTC. Encoded protein: CASSHGTADNYGYTF.

This clonotype occurred a few times. CDR3 in DNA: TGTGCCAGCAGTGAAATGACAGGGTCATCCTACGAGCAGTACTTC. Its protein product is CASSEMTGSSYEQYF. J is TRBJ2-7 and V is TRBV6-1; 7 bases fit TRBD1. The germline V gene has CDR1 MNHNS and CDR2 SASEGT. CDR3 size: 15 residues. J was trimmed by 1 base and V by 2 bases; bases with no gene match: 5.

This clonotype showed up many times. The V call is TRBV18, the J call TRBJ2-7, with D perhaps matching TRBD2 (6 bases). The V and J ends lost 6 bases and 4 bases respectively, with 13 bases between them. The CDR3 has 13 residues. Germline CDR1 reads KGHSH; CDR2 reads LQKENI. CDR3 in DNA: TGTGCCAGCTCCGGAGGGAGCGGTTACGAGCAGTACTTC. Encoded protein: CASSGGSGYEQYF.

The chain links TRBV11-2 to TRBJ1-6; 8 bases are shared with TRBD1. Trimming at V came to 0 bases and at J to 7 bases, leaving 5 bases not matched to a gene. This CDR3 has 16 amino acids. CDR1 and CDR2 from the germline V gene are SGHAT and FQNNGV. The CDR3 DNA reads TGTGCCAGCAGCTTAGAGGCAGGGGGCGCGAATTCACCCCTCCACTTT. It translates to CASSLEAGGANSPLHF. Full variable domain (outside the CDR3, taken from reference TRBV11-2 and TRBJ1-6): EAGVAQSPRYKIIEKRQSVAFWCNPISGHATLYWYQQILGQGPKLLIQFQNNGVVDDSQLPKDRFSAERLKGVDSTLKIQPAKLEDSAVYLCASSLEAGGANSPLHFGNGTRLTVT.